This entry concerns a single T cell receptor beta chain. What it recognizes is unknown. Method: immunoSEQ multiplex PCR; TCRdb's copy keeps in-frame clones and lacks some. The data contain roughly 850,000 clones, 90% to 98% of them seen just once; the ten biggest clones take up around 0.21%. This specimen belongs to a study of shared clonotypes between healthy human individuals. The V gene end was trimmed by 11 bases and the J gene end by 7 bases; junction bases not matched to a gene: 10. Germline V gene lookup returns CDR1 ENHRY and CDR2 SYGVKD. This CDR3 comprises 13 residues. Study results and limitations: Relative to clonotypes present in all four donors, those not shared had lower generation probabilities.

Naive CD8 cells were CD45RO-negative, positively selected for CCR7, excluding terminally differentiated effector memory CD45RA+ cells. The chain combines TRBV10-3 with TRBJ2-7; 11 bases fit TRBD1. Sequencing was performed on naive CD8+ T cells sorted from blood. This TCR derives from a young man in good health. The CDR3 is CALRTGTGGEQYF. The CDR3 bases are TGTGCCCTTCGAACCGGGACAGGGGGTGAGCAGTACTTC.